The rows below give T cell receptor beta chains drawn from one sample of a study of cytomegalovirus exposure and HLA in healthy donors. Only in-frame clones appear in the TCRdb table, and some are missing; sequencing was by immunoSEQ multiplex PCR. The data show 330,000 or so clones, 75% to 90% seen once. The sequencing sample was made of PBMCs. Receptors originate from a woman aged 18-29 years in good health and CMV-seronegative. Each CDR3 is given with its conserved first and last residue. A D gene is named only where the DNA matches it firmly. The listing skips clone size in some rows; elsewhere it reads once, few, many or a size class.

TRBV28	TRBJ2-7	-	-	TGTGCCAGCACCGACGGGGCTAGCGCGAACTACGAGCAGTACTTC	CASTDGASANYEQYF
TRBV6-1	TRBJ1-2	-	-	TGTGCCAGCAGTGAAGCCGGGACAACTAACTATGGCTACACCTTC	CASSEAGTTNYGYTF
TRBV5-1	TRBJ2-1	-	TRBD2	TGCGCCAGCAGCCTGGGACTAGCGGACAATGAGCAGTTCTTC	CASSLGLADNEQFF
TRBV18	TRBJ2-2	-	-	TGTGCCAGCTCATTGTTCCGGGAGAACACCGGGGAGCTGTTTTTT	CASSLFRENTGELFF
TRBV9	TRBJ2-2	-	-	TGTGCCAGCAGCCCCAGCGCGAACACCGGGGAGCTGTTTTTT	CASSPSANTGELFF
TRBV5-1	TRBJ2-3	-	TRBD2	TGCGCCAGCAGCGGACCACAGCGGGACAGCACAGATACGCAGTATTTT	CASSGPQRDSTDTQYF
TRBV30	TRBJ2-7	-	-	TGTGCCTGGAGCTCAGGGGACACCTACGAGCAGTACTTC	CAWSSGDTYEQYF
TRBV5-1	TRBJ2-5	-	-	TGCGCCAGCAGCTTGGTTGGGGCTGGAGAGACCCAGTACTTC	CASSLVGAGETQYF
TRBV28	TRBJ2-3	-	-	TGTGCCAGCAGTTCCCCCGGGGTCCCCCGATGGGGTACGCAGTATTTT	CASSSPGVPRWGTQYF
TRBV19	TRBJ2-1	-	TRBD1	TGTGCCAGTAGAACGGACAGGGGATGGGATGAGCAGTTCTTC	CASRTDRGWDEQFF
TRBV27	TRBJ2-3	-	TRBD2	TGTGCCAGCAGTTTCGGGGGAGGGCCTAGCACAGATACGCAGTATTTT	CASSFGGGPSTDTQYF
TRBV6-4	TRBJ2-3	-	TRBD1	TGTGCCAGCAGGCGCCGGGACAGGGGTACAGATACGCAGTATTTT	CASRRRDRGTDTQYF
TRBV11-2	TRBJ1-1	-	-	TGTGCCAGCAGCCCCAAACGCCCCCGGGACTCCAACACTGAAGCTTTCTTT	CASSPKRPRDSNTEAFF
TRBV2	TRBJ1-2	-	TRBD1	TGTGCCAGCAGGATGGGCCGGACAGGAGACTATGGCTACACCTTC	CASRMGRTGDYGYTF
TRBV6-4	TRBJ2-7	-	TRBD1	TGTGCCAGCAGACAAGCGGACAGGGGGAACTACGAGCAGTACTTC	CASRQADRGNYEQYF
TRBV28	TRBJ2-5	-	TRBD1	TGTGCCAGCAGTTTATTTCTTGGACAGGAGCGTAAGACCCAGTACTTC	CASSLFLGQERKTQYF
TRBV28	TRBJ2-3	-	-	TGTGCCAGCAGTTTCGGGCTAGCCGGCACAGATACGCAGTATTTT	CASSFGLAGTDTQYF
TRBV20-1	TRBJ1-3	-	-	TGCAGTGCTAGGTATATCGACACCATATATTTT	CSARYIDTIYF
TRBV7-9	TRBJ1-5	-	-	TGTGCCAGCAGCTTAGCCACGGGAGGACCCCAGCATTTT	CASSLATGGPQHF
TRBV5-4	TRBJ2-2	-	-	TGTGCCAGCAGCTCCCTAGCGAACGCGAACACCGGGGAGCTGTTTTTT	CASSSLANANTGELFF
TRBV11-3	TRBJ2-7	-	-	TGTGCCAGCAGCTTAGAGGGCGGGGAGGCCTACGAGCAGTACTTC	CASSLEGGEAYEQYF
TRBV4-3	TRBJ1-5	-	-	TGCGCCAGCAGCCAAGACAGGATTCGGAATCAGCCCCAGCATTTT	CASSQDRIRNQPQHF
TRBV6-5	TRBJ2-7	-	-	TGTGCCAGCCGCACGCGTCCCGAGAGCTCCTACGAGCAGTACTTC	CASRTRPESSYEQYF
TRBV2	TRBJ2-3	-	-	TGTGCCAGCGCCTACTCCCTCAATACGCAGTATTTT	CASAYSLNTQYF
TRBV19	TRBJ1-5	once	-	TGTGCCAGTAGTATAGACGCGGGGCTATATCAGCCCCAGCATTTT	CASSIDAGLYQPQHF
TRBV6-1	TRBJ2-7	-	TRBD2	TGTGCCAGCAGCCCGGGACTAGCGAGCGGGTACGAGCAGTACTTC	CASSPGLASGYEQYF
TRBV4-2	TRBJ2-7	once	-	TGTGCCAGCAGCCAAGGAGGCGAAAGCTCCTACGAGCAGTACTTC	CASSQGGESSYEQYF
TRBV20-1	TRBJ1-1	-	-	TGCAGTGCCAAACACAGTGAAGCTTTCTTT	CSAKHSEAFF
TRBV4-3	TRBJ2-2	-	-	TGCGCCAGCAGCCAAGAAGTTCCGGGGAACACCGGGGAGCTGTTTTTT	CASSQEVPGNTGELFF
TRBV7-2	TRBJ1-1	-	-	TGTGCCAGCAGCTTATTTTCTGTACAGGGCACTGAAGCTTTCTTT	CASSLFSVQGTEAFF
TRBV6-1	TRBJ1-5	few	-	TGTGCCAGCATCCCCTTCGGGAGTCAGCCCCAGCATTTT	CASIPFGSQPQHF
TRBV7-6	TRBJ2-1	-	TRBD2	TGTGCTCAGCCCTTTCCGGGACTAGCGACCCTCGGCACCTACAATGAGCAGTTCTTC	CAQPFPGLATLGTYNEQFF
TRBV4-3	TRBJ2-1	-	TRBD2	TGCGCCAGCAGCCAAGATCGCGCTAGCGGGAGTCCTCGCAATGAGCAGTTCTTC	CASSQDRASGSPRNEQFF
TRBV6-1	TRBJ2-1	-	TRBD2	TGTGCCAGCAGTTTGAGCGGGAGGGTGAACAATGAGCAGTTCTTC	CASSLSGRVNNEQFF
TRBV4-3	TRBJ1-5	-	TRBD1	TGCGCCAGCAGCCAAGAACGAGGTCAGGGGGCTCAGCCCCAGCATTTT	CASSQERGQGAQPQHF
TRBV4-1	TRBJ1-4	-	-	TGCGCCAGCAGCCAAGGTGGCGGGATCAATGAAAAACTGTTTTTT	CASSQGGGINEKLFF
TRBV5-1	TRBJ2-3	-	-	TGCGCCAGCAGCCCTAATGACAGGAGCGTTTACACAGATACGCAGTATTTT	CASSPNDRSVYTDTQYF
TRBV4-2	TRBJ2-1	-	TRBD2	TGTGCCAGCAGCCAAGATAGTCAGCTAGCGGCCTACAATGAGCAGTTCTTC	CASSQDSQLAAYNEQFF
TRBV10-3	TRBJ1-5	-	TRBD1	TGTGCCACCCGGACAGGGAGGGATCAGCCCCAGCATTTT	CATRTGRDQPQHF
TRBV4-3	TRBJ2-1	-	-	TGCGCCAGCAGCCAAGACGGTCTAAGCTTCAATGAGCAGTTCTTC	CASSQDGLSFNEQFF
TRBV6-6	TRBJ2-1	-	-	TGTGCCAGCCAAAAGGGCCTGTCGGGAGTCGTTGAGCAGTTCTTC	CASQKGLSGVVEQFF
TRBV5-4	TRBJ2-1	-	TRBD2	TGTGCCAGCAGCCCCGGTCACCCTAGCGGGAAGTACAATGAGCAGTTCTTC	CASSPGHPSGKYNEQFF
TRBV2	TRBJ1-1	-	TRBD1	TGTGCCAGCAGACCACAGGGGGCAAACACTGAAGCTTTCTTT	CASRPQGANTEAFF
TRBV5-1	TRBJ2-1	-	TRBD2	TGCGCCAGCAGCTTTAGACTAGCGGGATCCAATGAGCAGTTCTTC	CASSFRLAGSNEQFF
TRBV9	TRBJ2-2	-	-	TGTGCCAGCACCCGAGGGGGGGGGCCGAACACCGGGGAGCTGTTTTTT	CASTRGGGPNTGELFF
TRBV11-1	TRBJ2-7	-	TRBD1	TGTGCCAGCAGCTTATCCGGGACAGGGACCTACGAGCAGTACTTC	CASSLSGTGTYEQYF
TRBV19	TRBJ2-7	-	-	TGTGCCAGTTCCCACCCGGCGGGTTCCACCTACGAGCAGTACTTC	CASSHPAGSTYEQYF
TRBV2	TRBJ2-3	-	-	TGTGCCAGCAGGGCAGGTGTCAAATCGTCCGATACGCAGTATTTT	CASRAGVKSSDTQYF